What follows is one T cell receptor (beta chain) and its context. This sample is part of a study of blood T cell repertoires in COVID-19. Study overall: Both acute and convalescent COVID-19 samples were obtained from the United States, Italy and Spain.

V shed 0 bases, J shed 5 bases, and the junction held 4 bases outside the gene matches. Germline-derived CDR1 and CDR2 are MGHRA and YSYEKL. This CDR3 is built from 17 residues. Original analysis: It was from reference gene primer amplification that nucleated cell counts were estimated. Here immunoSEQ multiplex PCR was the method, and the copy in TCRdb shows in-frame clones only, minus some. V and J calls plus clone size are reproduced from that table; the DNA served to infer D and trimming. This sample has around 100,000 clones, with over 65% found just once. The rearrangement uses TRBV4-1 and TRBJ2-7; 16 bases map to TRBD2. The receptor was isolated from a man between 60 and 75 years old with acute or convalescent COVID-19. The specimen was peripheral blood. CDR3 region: CASSQDGTSGRAHEQYF. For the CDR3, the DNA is TGCGCCAGCAGCCAAGACGGGACTAGCGGGAGGGCCCACGAGCAGTACTTC.